This T cell receptor (beta chain) was sequenced during a study of blood T cells in healthy people across ages. This CDR3 region has 15 residues. Germline values: CDR1 MNHEY, CDR2 SVGAGI. V shed 0 bases and J 5 bases; nucleotides not matched to a gene: 5. In regard to this clonotype: The antigen is unknown.

Through a sample-barcoded 5' primer and a J-beta primer mix, a second PCR was run for roughly 6 to 11 cycles. TCRdb ran MiXCR on the 5' RACE reads and lists one entry per CDR3 protein. The data show around 1,500,000 distinct CDR3 sequences, about 43% seen once. Study findings and constraints: Estimates drawn from one million T cells were deemed to understate diversity.

The material sequenced was blood. This chain uses TRBV6-5 with TRBJ1-2; 8 positions match TRBD1. This clonotype was sampled from a woman aged 18-29 years in good health. CDR3 residues: CASSYSQGVKYGYTF. CDR3 bases: TGTGCCAGCAGTTACTCACAGGGGGTTAAGTATGGCTACACCTTC.